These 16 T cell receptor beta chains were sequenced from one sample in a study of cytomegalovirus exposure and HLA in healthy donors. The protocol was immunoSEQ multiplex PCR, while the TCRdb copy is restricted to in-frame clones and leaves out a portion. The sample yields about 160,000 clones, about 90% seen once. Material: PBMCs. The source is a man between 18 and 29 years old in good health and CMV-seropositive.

The DNA for the CDR3 is TGTGCCAGCAGCGTAGACGCGAGCCAGGGGGCGACAGATACGCAGTATTTT. This sequence encodes CASSVDASQGATDTQYF. The genes are TRBV9 and TRBJ2-3; 8 bases are shared with TRBD1. Trimming removed 0 bases from V and 3 bases from J; junction bases left unmatched: 9. Germline assignment: CDR1 SGDLS and CDR2 YYNGEE. This CDR3 spans 17 amino acids. Together with reference TRBV9 and TRBJ2-3, the CDR3 gives the full variable domain: DSGVTQTPKHLITATGQRVTLRCSPRSGDLSVYWYQQSLDQGLQFLIQYYNGEERAKGNILERFSAQQFPDLHSELNLSSLELGDSALYFCASSVDASQGATDTQYFGPGTRLTVL.

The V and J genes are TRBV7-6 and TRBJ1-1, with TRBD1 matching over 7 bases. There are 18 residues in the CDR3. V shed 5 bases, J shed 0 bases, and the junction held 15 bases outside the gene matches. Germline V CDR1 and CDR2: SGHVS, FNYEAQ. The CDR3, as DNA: TGTGCCAGCAGCCGCCGACAGGGAATAGTACCCATGAACACTGAAGCTTTCTTT. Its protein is CASSRRQGIVPMNTEAFF.

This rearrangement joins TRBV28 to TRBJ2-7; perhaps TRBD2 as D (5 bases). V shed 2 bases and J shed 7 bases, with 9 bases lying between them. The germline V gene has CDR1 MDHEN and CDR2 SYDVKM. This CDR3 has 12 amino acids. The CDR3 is CASSLTGIEQYF. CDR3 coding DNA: TGTGCCAGCAGTTTAACCGGGATTGAGCAGTACTTC.

As DNA, the CDR3 is TGCGCCAGGGAGCGGGAGATCTCCTACGAGCAGTACTTC. It codes for CAREREISYEQYF. This chain links TRBV10-2 with TRBJ2-7; 8 bases align to TRBD2. In germline, CDR1 is WSHSY, CDR2 SAAADI. CDR3 length: 13 amino acids. Trimming removed 9 bases from V and 0 bases from J; junction bases left unmatched: 4.

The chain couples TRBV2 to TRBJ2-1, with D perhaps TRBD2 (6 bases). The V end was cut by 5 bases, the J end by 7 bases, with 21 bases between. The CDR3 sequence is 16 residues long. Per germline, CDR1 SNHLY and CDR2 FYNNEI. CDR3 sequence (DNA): TGTGCCAGCAGTCTGTGGAGGGAGTCTTTATATAATGAGCAGTTCTTC. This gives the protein CASSLWRESLYNEQFF.

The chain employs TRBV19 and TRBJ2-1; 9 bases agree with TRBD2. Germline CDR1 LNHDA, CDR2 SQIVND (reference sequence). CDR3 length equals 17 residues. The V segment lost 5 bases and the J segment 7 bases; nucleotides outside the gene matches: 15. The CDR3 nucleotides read TGTGCCAGTAGTGGCGGGAGGGCCGTCAGGGGGGGAAATGAGCAGTTCTTC. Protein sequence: CASSGGRAVRGGNEQFF.

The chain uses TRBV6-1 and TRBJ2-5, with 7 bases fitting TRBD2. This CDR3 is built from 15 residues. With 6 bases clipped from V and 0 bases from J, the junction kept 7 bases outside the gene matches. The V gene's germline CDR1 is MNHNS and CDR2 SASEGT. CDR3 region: CASSRLAGDQETQYF. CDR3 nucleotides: TGTGCCAGCAGCAGACTAGCCGGGGACCAAGAGACCCAGTACTTC.

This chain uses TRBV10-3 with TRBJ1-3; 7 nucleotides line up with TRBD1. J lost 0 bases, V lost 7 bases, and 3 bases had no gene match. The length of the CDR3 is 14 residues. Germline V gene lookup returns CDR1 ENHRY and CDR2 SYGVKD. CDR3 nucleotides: TGTGCCATCACCCGGGACAGCTCTGGAAACACCATATATTTT. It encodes CAITRDSSGNTIYF.

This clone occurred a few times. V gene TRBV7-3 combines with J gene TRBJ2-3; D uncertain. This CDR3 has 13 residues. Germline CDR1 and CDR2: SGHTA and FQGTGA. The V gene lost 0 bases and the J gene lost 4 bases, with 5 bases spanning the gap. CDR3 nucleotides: TGTGCCAGCAGCTTAACCCGGGCAGATACGCAGTATTTT. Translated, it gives CASSLTRADTQYF.

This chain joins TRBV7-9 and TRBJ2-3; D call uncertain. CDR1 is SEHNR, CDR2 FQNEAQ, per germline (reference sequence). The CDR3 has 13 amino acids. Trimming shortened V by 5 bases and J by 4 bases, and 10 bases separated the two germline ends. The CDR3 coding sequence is TGTGCCAGCAGCCCACAGTCTTCAGATACGCAGTATTTT. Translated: CASSPQSSDTQYF.

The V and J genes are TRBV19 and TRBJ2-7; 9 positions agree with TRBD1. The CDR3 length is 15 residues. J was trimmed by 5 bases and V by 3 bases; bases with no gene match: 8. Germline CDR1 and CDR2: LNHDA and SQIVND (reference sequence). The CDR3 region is CASSIPGQGTDEQYF. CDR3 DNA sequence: TGTGCCAGTAGTATCCCGGGACAGGGAACAGACGAGCAGTACTTC.

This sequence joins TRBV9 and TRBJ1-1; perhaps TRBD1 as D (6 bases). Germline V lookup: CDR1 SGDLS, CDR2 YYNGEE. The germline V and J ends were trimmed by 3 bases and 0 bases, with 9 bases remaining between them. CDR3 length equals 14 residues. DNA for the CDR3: TGTGCCAGCAGCGGACAGGCCATGAACACTGAAGCTTTCTTT. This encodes CASSGQAMNTEAFF.

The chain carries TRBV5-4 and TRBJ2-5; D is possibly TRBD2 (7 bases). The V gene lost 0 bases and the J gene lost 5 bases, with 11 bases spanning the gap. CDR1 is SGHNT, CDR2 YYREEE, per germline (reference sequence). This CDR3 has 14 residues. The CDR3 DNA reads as TGTGCCAGCAGCTTGGAGGGGGGGGGTGAGACCCAGTACTTC. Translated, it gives CASSLEGGGETQYF.

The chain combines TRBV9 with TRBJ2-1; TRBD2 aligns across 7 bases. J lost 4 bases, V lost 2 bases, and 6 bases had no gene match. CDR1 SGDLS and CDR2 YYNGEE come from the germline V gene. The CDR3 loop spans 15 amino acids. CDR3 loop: CASSVGLADYNEQFF. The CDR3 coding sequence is TGTGCCAGCAGCGTCGGTCTAGCGGATTACAATGAGCAGTTCTTC.

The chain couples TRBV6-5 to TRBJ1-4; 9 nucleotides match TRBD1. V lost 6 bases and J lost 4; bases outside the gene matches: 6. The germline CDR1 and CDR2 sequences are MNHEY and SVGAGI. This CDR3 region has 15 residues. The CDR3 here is CASRDTGGDNEKLFF. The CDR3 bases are TGTGCCAGCAGGGATACAGGGGGCGATAATGAAAAACTGTTTTTT.

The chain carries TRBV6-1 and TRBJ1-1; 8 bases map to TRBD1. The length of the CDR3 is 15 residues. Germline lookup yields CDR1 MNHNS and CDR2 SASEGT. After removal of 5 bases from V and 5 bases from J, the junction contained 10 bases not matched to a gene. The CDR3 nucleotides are TGTGCCAGCAGTCCGGGGGACAGGCTCGGAACTGAAGCTTTCTTT. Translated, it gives CASSPGDRLGTEAFF.